Listed below are T cell receptor beta chains from one sample, sequenced in a study of T-cell reconstitution after alpha-beta-depleted transplantation in children. From the PCR reads, TCRdb called clonotypes with MiXCR, one entry per CDR3 protein. Here the sample spans a few hundred thousand distinct CDR3 sequences, 10% being singletons. Sequenced material: PBMCs from the stem cell graft donor, taken from the stem cell graft. The receptors were gathered from a human donor who donated a stem cell graft to a child with acute lymphoblastic leukemia. Each CDR3 is given with its conserved first and last residue. A D gene is named only where the DNA matches it firmly. Clone size appears in some rows only: once, few, many, or a class for an expanded clone.

TRBV12-3/TRBV12-4	.	TRBJ2-1	17	TRBD1	TGTGCCAGCAGTTTTGCGACAGGGCCGATCTCCTACAATGAGCAGTTCTTC	CASSFATGPISYNEQFF
TRBV20-1	.	TRBJ2-7	13	.	TGCAGTGTAACCGGGACATATACTCACGAGCAGTACTTC	CSVTGTYTHEQYF
TRBV12-2	.	TRBJ2-5	20	.	TGTGCAAGTCGCTTAGAAGACAGGGGGGGGTCGCGTGGACACCAAGAGACCCAGTACTTC	CASRLEDRGGSRGHQETQYF
TRBV12-3/TRBV12-4	few	TRBJ1-1	16	.	TGTGCCAGCAGTCTCCCTGGGCCCTCGGTTCGGGCTGAAGCTTTCTTT	CASSLPGPSVRAEAFF
TRBV12-3/TRBV12-4	.	TRBJ1-6	14	TRBD1	TGTGCCAGCAGCCTACAGGGGGCAAGCTCACCCCTCCACTTT	CASSLQGASSPLHF
TRBV7-2	.	TRBJ2-3	15	.	TGTGCCAGCAGCCTCACGAGGGGCACCCTTCATACGCAGTATTTT	CASSLTRGTLHTQYF
TRBV12-3/TRBV12-4	many	TRBJ2-5	16	.	TGTGCCAGCAGTCCGAGGACTACCCAAGTAAGGGAGACCCAGTACTTC	CASSPRTTQVRETQYF
TRBV6-2/TRBV6-3	few	TRBJ2-1	15	TRBD1	TGTGCCAGCAGACCCCGGGACAGGTTCAACAATGAGCAGTTCTTC	CASRPRDRFNNEQFF
TRBV4-3	.	TRBJ2-7	15	.	TGCGCCAGCAGCCAAGCTAACATGGAGGTCTACGAGCAGTACTTC	CASSQANMEVYEQYF
TRBV4-3	few	TRBJ2-3	17	TRBD1	TGCGCCAGCAGCAACTCCGGGACAGGGTCTAGCACAGATACGCAGTATTTT	CASSNSGTGSSTDTQYF
TRBV12-3/TRBV12-4	.	TRBJ1-2	17	.	TGTGCCAGCAGAAATCGACTCTGGGAGCGGGTAAACTATGGCTACACCTTC	CASRNRLWERVNYGYTF
TRBV14	.	TRBJ2-4	17	.	TGTGCCAGCAGCCAACTCCCGGGAAAACCACTAGAAAACATTCAGTACTTC	CASSQLPGKPLENIQYF
TRBV11-2	.	TRBJ2-2	15	.	TGTGCCAGCAGCTTTCGGACTGGGAACACCGGGGAGCTGTTTTTT	CASSFRTGNTGELFF
TRBV5-1	few	TRBJ2-5	18	TRBD2	TGCGCCAGCAGCCCACTAGCGGGAGGAATGAAGGGCCAAGAGACCCAGTACTTC	CASSPLAGGMKGQETQYF
TRBV7-2	many	TRBJ2-7	17	.	TGTGCCAGCAGCTCCTTAGCCGGTGCGCTAGCGATGTACGAGCAGTACTTC	CASSSLAGALAMYEQYF
TRBV3-1	few	TRBJ2-1	15	.	TGTGCCAGCAGCCAAGACCCCAGCGGAGTAATACGGCAGTTCTTC	CASSQDPSGVIRQFF
TRBV24-1	few	TRBJ2-1	11	.	TGTGCCACCGGTTTGGTGGATGAGCAGTTCTTC	CATGLVDEQFF
TRBV6-1	.	TRBJ1-4	14	.	TGTGCCAGCAGTGAAATTCTAGGAGACGAAAAACTGTTTTTT	CASSEILGDEKLFF
TRBV25-1	.	TRBJ2-5	16	TRBD1	TGTGCCAGCAGTACCCTTGGACAGGGAAGGGGAGAGACCCAGTACTTC	CASSTLGQGRGETQYF
TRBV12-3/TRBV12-4	many	TRBJ2-2	15	.	TGTGCCAGCACCACGAGGGGGTATAAAACCGGGGAGCTGTTTTTT	CASTTRGYKTGELFF
TRBV29-1	.	TRBJ2-7	12	TRBD1	TGCAGCGTTGAGGACAGGACCTACGAGCAGTACTTC	CSVEDRTYEQYF
TRBV30	.	TRBJ2-3	12	.	TGTGCCTGGAGCGGCAGTGGGGATACGCAGTATTTT	CAWSGSGDTQYF
TRBV19	.	TRBJ1-2	13	.	TGTGCCAGTATGAGTAGCTTGTTCGATGGCTACACCTTC	CASMSSLFDGYTF
TRBV3-1	many	TRBJ2-7	15	TRBD1	TGTGCCAGCAGCCAAGGCCGGGACAGCTCCTACGAGCAGTACTTC	CASSQGRDSSYEQYF
TRBV4-1	.	TRBJ2-1	19	.	TGCGCCAGCAGCCAAGCGATGAACAGGCGTCCCCTAGGTGGCAATGAGCAGTTCTTC	CASSQAMNRRPLGGNEQFF
TRBV5-5	many	TRBJ1-1	14	TRBD1	TGTGCCAGCAGCTTGGGACAGGGATCCCCTGAAGCTTTCTTT	CASSLGQGSPEAFF
TRBV5-1	few	TRBJ2-7	15	.	TGCGCCAGCAGCTTAGGGCAGGGGATCGGATACGAGCAGTACTTC	CASSLGQGIGYEQYF
TRBV9	few	TRBJ2-2	14	.	TGTGCCAGCAGCCCGAGTCTCGCGGCCGGGGAGCTGTTTTTT	CASSPSLAAGELFF
TRBV10-3	many	TRBJ1-3	14	.	TGTGCCATCAGTGATGGAGGGTTCCGAAACACCATATATTTT	CAISDGGFRNTIYF
TRBV28	few	TRBJ2-6	18	.	TGTGCCAGCAGTTTAAAGGGACATTCAGTCTCTGGGGCCAACGTCCTGACTTTC	CASSLKGHSVSGANVLTF
TRBV29-1	many	TRBJ2-1	14	.	TGCAGCGGTGGTTGGGGATCACCTGGCAGTGAGCAGTTCTTC	CSGGWGSPGSEQFF
TRBV6-2/TRBV6-3	many	TRBJ2-5	13	.	TGTGCCAGCAGTTGGGGTCGAGGGGAGACCCAGTACTTC	CASSWGRGETQYF
TRBV7-8	many	TRBJ1-3	13	TRBD1	TGTGCCAGCGGGACAGGGGATGGAAACACCATATATTTT	CASGTGDGNTIYF
TRBV20-1	.	TRBJ2-7	15	TRBD1	TGCAGTGCTAGGGACAGGGTGGTCGCCTTACCCGAGCAGTACTTC	CSARDRVVALPEQYF
TRBV20-1	many	TRBJ1-6	15	.	TGCAGTGCTAGTTTTCTGGGGGCGCGAAATTCACCCCTCCACTTT	CSASFLGARNSPLHF
TRBV4-3	.	TRBJ2-2	18	.	TGCGCCAGCAGCCAAGGAATAGCGGAGGTAGTCATCACCGGGGAGCTGTTTTTT	CASSQGIAEVVITGELFF
TRBV6-9	once	TRBJ2-3	17	TRBD2	TGTGCCACCAGTTATTTGAGACTAGCGGGAGCGGCAGATACGCAGTATTTT	CATSYLRLAGAADTQYF
TRBV5-1	many	TRBJ1-1	15	.	TGCGCCAGCAGCTTGGACGGACACCGGAACACTGAAGCTTTCTTT	CASSLDGHRNTEAFF
TRBV5-1	.	TRBJ2-3	16	TRBD1	TGCGCCAGCAGCTTGGTGGGGACAGGGGGCACAGATACGCAGTATTTT	CASSLVGTGGTDTQYF
TRBV6-6	many	TRBJ1-1	13	.	TGTGCCAGCAGTACCCGAGGAAACACTGAAGCTTTCTTT	CASSTRGNTEAFF
TRBV20-1	.	TRBJ2-1	15	TRBD1	TGCAGTGCGGGCGTCAGGCAGGGGGCGCGGAATGAGCAGTTCTTC	CSAGVRQGARNEQFF
TRBV29-1	few	TRBJ2-5	14	.	TGCAGCGTTGCGGGACTCCTCAACCAAGAGACCCAGTACTTC	CSVAGLLNQETQYF
TRBV12-3/TRBV12-4	few	TRBJ2-5	13	.	TGTGCCAGCAGTTTAATTCCGGGAGTGGCCCAGTACTTC	CASSLIPGVAQYF
TRBV6-6	few	TRBJ2-1	13	.	TGTGCCAGCAGTTATGTCCGCAACAATGAGCAGTTCTTC	CASSYVRNNEQFF
TRBV29-1	.	TRBJ2-7	13	.	TGCAGCGTTGAATCGGGGAACTCCTACGAGCAGTACTTC	CSVESGNSYEQYF
TRBV5-1	.	TRBJ2-3	14	.	TGCGCCAGCAGCCCGGGACCATTCCCAGATACGCAGTATTTT	CASSPGPFPDTQYF
TRBV4-3	.	TRBJ2-5	16	.	TGCGCCAGCAGCCAAGGAGCTAGCGGAGGGGGAGAGACCCAGTACTTC	CASSQGASGGGETQYF
TRBV5-6	few	TRBJ2-3	17	TRBD1	TGTGCCAGCAGCTTGGGGACAGGGTCTAGGTGGGCAGATACGCAGTATTTT	CASSLGTGSRWADTQYF
TRBV4-2	few	TRBJ1-2	14	.	TGTGCCAGCAGCCAAGCCGGCAGTTTTTTTGGCTACACCTTC	CASSQAGSFFGYTF
TRBV12-3/TRBV12-4	few	TRBJ1-5	14	TRBD1	TGTGCCAGCAGGGGACAGGGGGCAAATCAGCCCCAGCATTTT	CASRGQGANQPQHF
TRBV30	.	TRBJ2-5	12	.	TGTGCCTGGAGTGTGCAGGGAGAGACCCAGTACTTC	CAWSVQGETQYF
TRBV3-1	few	TRBJ1-6	17	.	TGTGCCAGCAGCCAGATAGGCAATGCGGGGTATAATTCACCCCTCCACTTT	CASSQIGNAGYNSPLHF